Each of the 4 T cell receptor beta chains below was sequenced from the same sample in a study of T cell responses to AZD1222 COVID-19 vaccine. Only in-frame clones appear in the TCRdb table, and some are missing; sequencing was by immunoSEQ multiplex PCR. The sample holds approximately 160,000 clones, approximately 88% seen once. The source was peripheral blood, collected on day 0 of AZD1222 vaccination. The receptors were sampled from an adult in good health.

The J gene is TRBJ2-1, the V gene TRBV7-3; unclear D gene. V gave up 1 base and J gave up 7 bases, with 14 bases separating them. Germline CDR1 and CDR2: SGHTA and FQGTGA. The length of the CDR3 is 15 residues. The DNA for the CDR3 is TGTGCCAGCAGCTTAAATGCACCCATCGGGAATGAGCAGTTCTTC. Translated: CASSLNAPIGNEQFF. Full variable domain (missing parts from reference TRBV7-3 and TRBJ2-1): GAGVSQTPSNKVTEKGKYVELRCDPISGHTALYWYRQSLGQGPEFLIYFQGTGAADDSGLPNDRFFAVRPEGSVSTLKIQRTERGDSAVYLCASSLNAPIGNEQFFGPGTRLTVL.

J is TRBJ1-2 and V is TRBV28, with D uncertain. Germline V CDR1 and CDR2: MDHEN, SYDVKM. The CDR3 is 14 residues long. V lost 5 bases and J lost 0, with 10 bases in between. The CDR3: CASSSGKSNYGYTF. DNA for the CDR3: TGTGCCAGCAGTAGTGGCAAGTCTAACTATGGCTACACCTTC.

This rearrangement joins TRBV4-2 to TRBJ1-3; D remains unclear. CDR1 LGHNA and CDR2 YNFKEQ come from the germline V gene. The V end lost 5 bases, the J end lost 0 bases, and 11 bases lay between the germline ends. The length of the CDR3 is 15 residues. CDR3 DNA sequence: TGTGCCAGCAGCTCGACATCTCTCTCTGGAAACACCATATATTTT. Translated: CASSSTSLSGNTIYF.

This chain joins TRBV5-1 and TRBJ2-3; 8 positions match TRBD2. The CDR3 runs to 19 residues. V trimming: 4 bases; J trimming: 0 bases; junction bases outside the gene matches: 16. Germline loops: CDR1 SGHRS, CDR2 YFSETQ. CDR3: CASSAGLAGRGPSTDTQYF. In nucleotides, the CDR3 is TGCGCCAGCAGCGCGGGTTTAGCGGGGAGAGGCCCTAGCACAGATACGCAGTATTTT.